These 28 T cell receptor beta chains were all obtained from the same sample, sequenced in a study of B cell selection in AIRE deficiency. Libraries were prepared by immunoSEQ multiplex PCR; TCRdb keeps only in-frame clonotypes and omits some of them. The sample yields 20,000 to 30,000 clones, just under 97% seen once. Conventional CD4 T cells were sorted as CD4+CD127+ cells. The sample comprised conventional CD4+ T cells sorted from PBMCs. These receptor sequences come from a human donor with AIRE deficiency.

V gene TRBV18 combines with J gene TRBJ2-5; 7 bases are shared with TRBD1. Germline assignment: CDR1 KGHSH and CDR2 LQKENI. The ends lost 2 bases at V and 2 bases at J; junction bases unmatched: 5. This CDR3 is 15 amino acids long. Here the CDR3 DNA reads TGTGCCAGCTCACCAGTACAGGGGTGGCAAGAGACCCAGTACTTC. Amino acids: CASSPVQGWQETQYF.

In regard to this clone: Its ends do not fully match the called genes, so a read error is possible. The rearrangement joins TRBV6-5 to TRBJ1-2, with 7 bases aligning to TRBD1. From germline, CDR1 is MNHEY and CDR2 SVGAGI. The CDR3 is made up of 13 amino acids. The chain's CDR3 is CAISPGQTYGYTF. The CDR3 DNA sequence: TGTGCCATCAGTCCGGGACAGACCTATGGCTACACCTTC.

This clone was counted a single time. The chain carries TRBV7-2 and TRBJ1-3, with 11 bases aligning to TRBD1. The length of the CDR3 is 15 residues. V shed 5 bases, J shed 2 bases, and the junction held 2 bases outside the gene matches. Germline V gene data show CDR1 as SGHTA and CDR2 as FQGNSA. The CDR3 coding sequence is TGTGCCAGCAGCGGACAGGGGGCGGCTGGAAACACCATATATTTT. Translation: CASSGQGAAGNTIYF.

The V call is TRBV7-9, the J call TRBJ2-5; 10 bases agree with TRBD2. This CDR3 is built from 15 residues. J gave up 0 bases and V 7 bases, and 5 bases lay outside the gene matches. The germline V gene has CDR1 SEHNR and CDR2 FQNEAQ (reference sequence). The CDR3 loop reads CASTMTSGHQETQYF. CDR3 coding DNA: TGTGCCAGCACGATGACTAGCGGGCACCAAGAGACCCAGTACTTC.

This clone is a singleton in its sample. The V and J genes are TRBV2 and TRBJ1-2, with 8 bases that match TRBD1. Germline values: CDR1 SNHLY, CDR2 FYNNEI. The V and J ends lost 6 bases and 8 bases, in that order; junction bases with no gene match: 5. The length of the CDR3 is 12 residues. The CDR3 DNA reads TGTGCCAGCAGGCTGGACAGGGACGGCTACACCTTC. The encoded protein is CASRLDRDGYTF.

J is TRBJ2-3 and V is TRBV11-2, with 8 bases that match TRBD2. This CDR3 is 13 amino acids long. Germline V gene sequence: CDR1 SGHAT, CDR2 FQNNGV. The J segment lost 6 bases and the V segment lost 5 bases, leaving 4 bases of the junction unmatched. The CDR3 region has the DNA TGTGCCAGCAGCCCCCGGGGGGGGGATACGCAGTATTTT. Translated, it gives CASSPRGGDTQYF.

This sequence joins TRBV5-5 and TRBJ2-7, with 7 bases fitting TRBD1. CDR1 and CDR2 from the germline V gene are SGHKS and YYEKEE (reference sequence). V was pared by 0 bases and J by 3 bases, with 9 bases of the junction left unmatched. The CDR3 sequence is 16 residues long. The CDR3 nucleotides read TGTGCCAGCAGCTTGGTCGGGACAGTAAAGGACTACGAGCAGTACTTC. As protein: CASSLVGTVKDYEQYF.

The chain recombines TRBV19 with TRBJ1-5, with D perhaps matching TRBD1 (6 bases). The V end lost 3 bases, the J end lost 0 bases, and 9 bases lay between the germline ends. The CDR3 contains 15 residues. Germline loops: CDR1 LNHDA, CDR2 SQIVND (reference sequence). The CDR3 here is CASSMGAYSNQPQHF. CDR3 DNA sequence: TGTGCCAGTAGTATGGGGGCCTATAGCAATCAGCCCCAGCATTTT.

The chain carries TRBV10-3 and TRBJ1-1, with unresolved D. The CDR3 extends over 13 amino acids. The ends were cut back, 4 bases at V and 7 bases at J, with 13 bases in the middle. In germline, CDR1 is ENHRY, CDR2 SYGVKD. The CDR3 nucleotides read TGTGCCATCAGTGGGGCCTCGACGGATGAAGCTTTCTTT. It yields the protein CAISGASTDEAFF.

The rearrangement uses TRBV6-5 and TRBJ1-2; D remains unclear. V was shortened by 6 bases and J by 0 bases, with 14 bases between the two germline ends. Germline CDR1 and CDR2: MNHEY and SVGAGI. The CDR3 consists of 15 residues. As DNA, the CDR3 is TGTGCCAGCAGGAACTCAGTTGCTACTAACTATGGCTACACCTTC. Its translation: CASRNSVATNYGYTF.

CDR3: CASSLSSGLTDTQYF. Here the CDR3 DNA reads TGTGCCAGCAGCCTATCCAGCGGACTCACAGATACGCAGTATTTT. This rearrangement joins TRBV21-1 to TRBJ2-3; TRBD2 is the table's D call and was not checked against the DNA. TRBV21-1 corresponds to a pseudogene. This CDR3 has 15 amino acids.

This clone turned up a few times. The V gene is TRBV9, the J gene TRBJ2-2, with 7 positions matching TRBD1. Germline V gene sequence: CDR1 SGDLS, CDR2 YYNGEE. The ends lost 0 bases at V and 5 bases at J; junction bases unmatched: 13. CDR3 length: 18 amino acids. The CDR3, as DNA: TGTGCCAGCAGCGTAGAGAGGGGGCGAACAGGGCGGACCGGGGAGCTGTTTTTT. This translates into CASSVERGRTGRTGELFF.

The CDR3: CAWSTPYNEQFF. The CDR3 DNA reads TGTGCCTGGAGTACACCTTACAATGAGCAGTTCTTC. The chain joins TRBV30 to TRBJ2-1, with no clear D. Germline CDR1 and CDR2: GTSNPN and SVGIG (reference sequence). This CDR3 has 12 residues. Trimming removed 2 bases from V and 4 bases from J, with 6 bases in between.

The CDR3 spells CASSQEITGGAWSNQPQHF. The CDR3 DNA sequence: TGCGCCAGCAGCCAAGAAATTACAGGGGGCGCCTGGTCCAATCAGCCCCAGCATTTT. The V call is TRBV4-1, the J call TRBJ1-5; 9 bases align to TRBD1. CDR1 and CDR2 from the germline V gene are MGHRA and YSYEKL. This CDR3 comprises 19 residues. Unmatched junction bases numbered 12, after V lost 0 bases and J lost 3 bases.

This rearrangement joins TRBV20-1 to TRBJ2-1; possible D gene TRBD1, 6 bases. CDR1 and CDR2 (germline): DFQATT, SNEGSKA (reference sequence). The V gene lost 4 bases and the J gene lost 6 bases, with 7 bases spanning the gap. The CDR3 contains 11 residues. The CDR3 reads CSAIGGNEQFF. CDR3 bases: TGCAGTGCTATAGGGGGCAATGAGCAGTTCTTC.

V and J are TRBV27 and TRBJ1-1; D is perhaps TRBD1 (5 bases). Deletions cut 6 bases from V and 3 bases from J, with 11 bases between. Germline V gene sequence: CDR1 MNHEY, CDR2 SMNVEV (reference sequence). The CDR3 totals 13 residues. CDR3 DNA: TGTGCCAGCAGGGGGCGCCTGGACACTGAAGCTTTCTTT. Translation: CASRGRLDTEAFF.

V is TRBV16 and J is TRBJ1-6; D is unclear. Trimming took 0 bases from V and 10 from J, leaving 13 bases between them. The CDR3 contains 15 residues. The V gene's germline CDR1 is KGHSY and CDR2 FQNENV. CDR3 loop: CASSQSPGISSPLHF. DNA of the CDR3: TGTGCCAGCAGCCAATCCCCGGGGATAAGCTCACCCCTCCACTTT.

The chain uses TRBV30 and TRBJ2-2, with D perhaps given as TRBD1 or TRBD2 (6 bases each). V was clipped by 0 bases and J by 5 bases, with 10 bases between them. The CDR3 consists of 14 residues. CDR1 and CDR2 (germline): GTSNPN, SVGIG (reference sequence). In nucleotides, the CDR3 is TGTGCCTGGAGTGTTACAGGGACTACCGGGGAGCTGTTTTTT. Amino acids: CAWSVTGTTGELFF. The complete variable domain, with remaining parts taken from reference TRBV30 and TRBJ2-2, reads SQTIHQWPATLVQPVGSPLSLECTVEGTSNPNLYWYRQAAGRGLQLLFYSVGIGQISSEVPQNLSASRPQDRQFILSSKKLLLSDSGFYLCAWSVTGTTGELFFGEGSRLTVL.

The chain's CDR3 is CASSYSRQGVTEAFF. The CDR3 nucleotides are TGTGCCAGCAGTTACTCAAGGCAGGGTGTTACTGAAGCTTTCTTT. The V call is TRBV6-5, the J call TRBJ1-1; D may be TRBD1 (5 bases). The CDR3 sequence is 15 residues long. The germline V and J ends were trimmed by 0 bases and 5 bases, with 13 bases remaining between them. Per the germline V gene, CDR1 is MNHEY and CDR2 is SVGAGI.

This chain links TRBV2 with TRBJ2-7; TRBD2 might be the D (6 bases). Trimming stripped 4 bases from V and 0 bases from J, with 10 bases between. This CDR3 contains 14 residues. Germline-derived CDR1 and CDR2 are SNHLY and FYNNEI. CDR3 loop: CASSVSGRSYEQYF. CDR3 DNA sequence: TGTGCCAGCAGTGTAAGCGGGCGCTCCTACGAGCAGTACTTC. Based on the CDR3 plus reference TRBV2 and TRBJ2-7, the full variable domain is EPEVTQTPSHQVTQMGQEVILRCVPISNHLYFYWYRQILGQKVEFLVSFYNNEISEKSEIFDDQFSVERPDGSNFTLKIRSTKLEDSAMYFCASSVSGRSYEQYFGPGTRLTVT.

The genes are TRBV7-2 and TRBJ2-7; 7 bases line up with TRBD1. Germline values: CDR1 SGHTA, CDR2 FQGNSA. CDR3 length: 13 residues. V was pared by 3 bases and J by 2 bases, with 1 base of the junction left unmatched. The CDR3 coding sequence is TGTGCCAGCAGCTTGGGACAGCCCTACGAGCAGTACTTC. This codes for CASSLGQPYEQYF.

The CDR3 DNA is TGTGCCAGTACGCGGGCGAACACCGGGGAGCTGTTTTTT. This sequence encodes CASTRANTGELFF. The chain has TRBV19 and TRBJ2-2; D might be TRBD2 (5 bases). The CDR3 runs 13 residues. The germline V gene has CDR1 LNHDA and CDR2 SQIVND (reference sequence). The V and J ends lost 7 bases and 0 bases respectively, with 6 bases between them. Combining the CDR3 with reference TRBV19 and TRBJ2-2 gives the whole variable domain DGGITQSPKYLFRKEGQNVTLSCEQNLNHDAMYWYRQDPGQGLRLIYYSQIVNDFQKGDIAEGYSVSREKKESFPLTVTSAQKNPTAFYLCASTRANTGELFFGEGSRLTVL.

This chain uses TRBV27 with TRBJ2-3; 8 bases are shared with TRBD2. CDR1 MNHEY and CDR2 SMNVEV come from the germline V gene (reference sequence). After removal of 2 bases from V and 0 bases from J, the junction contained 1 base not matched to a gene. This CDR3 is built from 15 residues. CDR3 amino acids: CASSLTSGSTDTQYF. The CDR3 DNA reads TGTGCCAGCAGTTTAACTAGCGGAAGCACAGATACGCAGTATTTT.

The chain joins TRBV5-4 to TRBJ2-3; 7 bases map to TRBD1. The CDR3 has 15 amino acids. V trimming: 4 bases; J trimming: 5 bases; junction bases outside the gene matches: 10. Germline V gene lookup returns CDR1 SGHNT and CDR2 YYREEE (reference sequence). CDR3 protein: CASSEQGPGKDTQYF. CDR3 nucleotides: TGTGCCAGCAGCGAACAGGGGCCGGGCAAAGATACGCAGTATTTT.

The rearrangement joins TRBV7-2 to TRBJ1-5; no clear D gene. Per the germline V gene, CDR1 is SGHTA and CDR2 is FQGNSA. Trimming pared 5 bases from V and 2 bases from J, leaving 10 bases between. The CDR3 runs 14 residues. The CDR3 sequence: CASSPGGGNQPQHF. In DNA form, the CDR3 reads TGTGCCAGCAGCCCCGGCGGGGGCAATCAGCCCCAGCATTTT.

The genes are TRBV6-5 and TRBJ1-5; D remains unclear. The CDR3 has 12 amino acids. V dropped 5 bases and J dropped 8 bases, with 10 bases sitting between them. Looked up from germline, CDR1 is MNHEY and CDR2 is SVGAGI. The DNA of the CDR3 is TGTGCCAGCAGTCCGGGTCCCAAGCCCCAGCATTTT. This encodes CASSPGPKPQHF.

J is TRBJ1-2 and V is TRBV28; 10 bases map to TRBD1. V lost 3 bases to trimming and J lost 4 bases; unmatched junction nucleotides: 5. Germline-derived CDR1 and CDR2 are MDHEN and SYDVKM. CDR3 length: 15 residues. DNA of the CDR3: TGTGCCAGCAGTTTGGGACAGGGGAGGCCCTATGGCTACACCTTC. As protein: CASSLGQGRPYGYTF.

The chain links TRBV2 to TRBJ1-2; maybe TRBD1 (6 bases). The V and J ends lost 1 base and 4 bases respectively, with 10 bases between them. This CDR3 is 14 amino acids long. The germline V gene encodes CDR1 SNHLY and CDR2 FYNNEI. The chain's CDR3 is CASSEDRGIYGYTF. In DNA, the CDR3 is TGTGCCAGCAGTGAAGATAGGGGGATCTATGGCTACACCTTC.